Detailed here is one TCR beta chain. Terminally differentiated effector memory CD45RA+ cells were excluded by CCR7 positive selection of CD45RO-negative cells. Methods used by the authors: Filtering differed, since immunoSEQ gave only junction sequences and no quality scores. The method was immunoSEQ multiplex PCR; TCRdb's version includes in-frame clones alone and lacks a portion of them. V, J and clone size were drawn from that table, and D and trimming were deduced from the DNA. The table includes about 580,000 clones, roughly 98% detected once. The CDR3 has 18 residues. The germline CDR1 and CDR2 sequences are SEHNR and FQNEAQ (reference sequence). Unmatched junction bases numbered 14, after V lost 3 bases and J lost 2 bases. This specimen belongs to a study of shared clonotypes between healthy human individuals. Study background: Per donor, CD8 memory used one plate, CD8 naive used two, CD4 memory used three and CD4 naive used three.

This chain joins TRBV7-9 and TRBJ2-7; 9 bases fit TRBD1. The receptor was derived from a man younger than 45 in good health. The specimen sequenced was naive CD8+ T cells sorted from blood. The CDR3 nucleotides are TGTGCCAGCAGCTTCCCGACTCGGACAGGGGACAAAACCTACGAGCAGTACTTC. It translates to CASSFPTRTGDKTYEQYF. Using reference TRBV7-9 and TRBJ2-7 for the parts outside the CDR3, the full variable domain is DTGVSQNPRHKITKRGQNVTFRCDPISEHNRLYWYRQTLGQGPEFLTYFQNEAQLEKSRLLSDRFSAERPKGSFSTLEIQRTEQGDSAMYLCASSFPTRTGDKTYEQYFGPGTRLTVT.